This T cell receptor beta chain was captured by sequencing in a study of T-cell memory formation after mild COVID-19. Whole-study findings and limits: Clones that contracted clustered mainly in CM and EM if CD4+ and in EMRA if CD8+. Some SARS-CoV-2-responding clones were already detected in memory before infection. While clones contracting from day 15 to 85 were balanced between CD4 and CD8, later expanders leaned CD4+.

In germline, CDR1 is SGHKS, CDR2 YYEKEE (reference sequence). The V gene lost 4 bases and the J gene lost 6 bases, with 13 bases spanning the gap. This CDR3 has 13 residues. Constant-segment primers and 5'RACE yielded cDNA libraries for TCR alpha and TCR beta, each carrying sample barcodes and UMIs. Via MiXCR, TCRdb re-called the 5' RACE reads, giving one row per CDR3 protein. The sample includes under 450,000 distinct CDR3 sequences, 14% of them seen just once. To note about this clonotype: Antigen specificity is unknown.

This clonotype originated in a man aged 18 to 29 who had mild COVID-19 (a few samples of this study predate the infection). Cell type and time point are not known. The material sequenced was PBMCs or a T cell subset sorted from them (not recorded which). This chain connects TRBV5-5 to TRBJ1-1; no clear D gene. The CDR3 nucleotides read TGTGCCAGCAGCAGGGCGCACGGGGCTGAAGCTTTCTTT. It codes for CASSRAHGAEAFF.